These T cell receptor beta chains were read from a single sample in a study of beta chain features in type 1 diabetes. Here immunoSEQ multiplex PCR was the method, and the copy in TCRdb shows in-frame clones only, minus some. The data show 240,000 or so clones, 25% to 30% seen once. Sequenced sample: central memory CD4+ T cells from blood. These receptors were obtained from a man between 25 and 39 years old in good health. Each CDR3 is given with its conserved first and last residue. The D gene is left open where the match is weak. Not all rows give a size; the values are once, few, many and, for expanded clones, a class.

d_gene,j_gene,v_gene,abundance,CDR3aa,CDR3nt
-,TRBJ1-1,TRBV10-3,few,CAISKGDRAEAFF,TGTGCCATCAGCAAAGGAGATCGAGCTGAAGCTTTCTTT
-,TRBJ1-1,TRBV5-5,few,CASSPVPRDTEAFF,TGTGCCAGCAGCCCAGTACCCCGGGACACTGAAGCTTTCTTT
TRBD1,TRBJ2-7,TRBV7-2,-,CASSASGQGTYGQYF,TGTGCCAGCAGCGCATCGGGACAGGGGACCTACGGGCAGTACTTC
TRBD2,TRBJ2-1,TRBV7-2,-,CASSRPGLVFDNEQFF,TGTGCCAGCAGCCGACCCGGACTAGTTTTCGACAATGAGCAGTTCTTC
TRBD1,TRBJ1-2,TRBV7-8,-,CASSTRTGLDYGYTF,TGTGCCAGCAGCACACGGACAGGGCTCGACTATGGCTACACCTTC
TRBD1,TRBJ2-1,TRBV29-1,many,CSVEGTGVVYNEQFF,TGCAGCGTAGAAGGGACAGGGGTGGTGTACAATGAGCAGTTCTTC
-,TRBJ2-3,TRBV5-5,-,CASSLAPRGTDTQYF,TGTGCCAGCAGCTTGGCCCCGCGAGGCACAGATACGCAGTATTTT
-,TRBJ2-7,TRBV6-1,-,CASSVPSATYEQYF,TGTGCCAGCAGTGTCCCTAGCGCGACCTACGAGCAGTACTTC
-,TRBJ1-5,TRBV25-1,-,CASSPVGTNQPQHF,TGTGCCAGCAGTCCGGTGGGTACCAATCAGCCCCAGCATTTT
-,TRBJ2-5,TRBV7-2,-,CASSPWGETQYF,TGTGCCAGCAGCCCCTGGGGGGAGACCCAGTACTTC
TRBD1,TRBJ2-2,TRBV2,-,CASRDRANTGELFF,TGTGCCAGCAGGGACAGGGCGAACACCGGGGAGCTGTTTTTT
TRBD1,TRBJ2-7,TRBV6-5,-,CASRQTGVAYEQYF,TGTGCCAGCAGGCAGACAGGGGTAGCCTACGAGCAGTACTTC
-,TRBJ1-5,TRBV29-1,-,CSVRQGGQPQHF,TGCAGCGTACGGCAAGGAGGTCAGCCCCAGCATTTT
-,TRBJ2-5,TRBV5-1,once,CASSLVLTVQETQYF,TGCGCCAGCAGCTTGGTTCTTACAGTCCAAGAGACCCAGTACTTC
-,TRBJ1-2,TRBV4-3,-,CASSQDGYTDYGYTF,TGCGCCAGCAGCCAAGATGGGTACACCGACTATGGCTACACCTTC
-,TRBJ2-7,TRBV5-4,few,CASSQEIGLSSYEQYF,TGTGCCAGCAGCCAAGAAATCGGGCTTAGCTCCTACGAGCAGTACTTC